Sequencing of this TCR beta chain was carried out in a study of blood T cell repertoires in COVID-19. Study-wide context: From the United States, Italy and Spain came samples of acute and convalescent COVID-19.

The germline V gene encodes CDR1 SGHNT and CDR2 YYREEE (reference sequence). CDR3 length equals 16 residues. V lost 4 bases to trimming and J lost 2 bases; unmatched junction nucleotides: 9. Under the authors' procedure: Quantification of nucleated cells was approximated via reference gene primer amplification. Clones were sequenced by immunoSEQ multiplex PCR, and TCRdb holds only the in-frame ones, with some missing. V and J calls and clone size follow that table, whereas D and trimming were derived from the DNA. The sample holds around 140,000 clones, about 87% seen once. The sequence derives from a human donor with COVID-19, enrolled during active disease. The donor label of this sample is uncertain. The rearrangement uses TRBV5-4 and TRBJ1-5; the match to TRBD1 covers 7 bases. The material sequenced was peripheral blood. The CDR3: CASSKGQPSRNQPQHF. The CDR3 DNA follows: TGTGCCAGCAGCAAGGGACAGCCGTCTCGCAATCAGCCCCAGCATTTT.